This T cell receptor (beta chain) was captured in a study of cytomegalovirus exposure and HLA in healthy donors. Broader study findings: Reports indicate that TCR beta sequences accurately predicted the HLA-A and HLA-B alleles of most subjects.

PCR amplification relied on 60 Vbeta primers (plus 13 Jbeta primers). Repertoires were generated with immunoSEQ multiplex PCR, while TCRdb's copy carries only in-frame clones and drops some. The sample lists around 210,000 clones, about four fifths occurring once. Notes on this clone: Its antigen is not identified.

CDR3 size: 15 residues. Germline CDR1 reads LNHDA; CDR2 reads SQIVND (reference sequence). J was trimmed by 5 bases and V by 3 bases; bases with no gene match: 5. The clonotype originates from a male donor in good health and CMV-seropositive. The V call is TRBV19, the J call TRBJ2-1; 9 bases agree with TRBD2. The sequencing input was PBMCs. The CDR3 spells CASSIGLAGNNEQFF. In DNA, the CDR3 is TGTGCCAGTAGTATTGGGCTAGCGGGAAACAATGAGCAGTTCTTC.